Below, 24 T cell receptor beta chains from the same sample are listed, as sequenced in a study of blood T cell repertoires in COVID-19. Using immunoSEQ multiplex PCR, the repertoire was profiled, and TCRdb retains in-frame clones only, with some absent. The profile covers approximately 89,000 clones, with 92% appearing a single time and approximately 6.3% taken by the ten largest. The sample comprised peripheral blood. These receptors came from a woman aged 60-75 years with active COVID-19.

V and J are TRBV28 and TRBJ2-5, with D perhaps matching TRBD1 (6 bases). The CDR3 is made up of 15 amino acids. CDR1 and CDR2 from the germline V gene are MDHEN and SYDVKM. V shed 1 base and J shed 5 bases, with 14 bases lying between them. The CDR3 DNA reads as TGTGCCAGCAGTTTATTGGCAGGGGTAGGGGAGACCCAGTACTTC. Translation: CASSLLAGVGETQYF.

V gene TRBV19 combines with J gene TRBJ2-2; 9 bases map to TRBD1. Losses at the gene ends were 7 bases for V and 7 bases for J; bases not matched to a gene: 10. CDR3 length equals 15 residues. CDR1 LNHDA and CDR2 SQIVND come from the germline V gene (reference sequence). CDR3 loop: CASKKGQGIHGELFF. The CDR3 DNA follows: TGTGCCAGTAAGAAGGGACAGGGCATCCACGGGGAGCTGTTTTTT.

V is TRBV19 and J is TRBJ1-1, with TRBD1 as a possible D gene (6 bases). With 1 base removed from V and 6 bases from J, the gap between germline ends came to 15 bases. Per the germline V gene, CDR1 is LNHDA and CDR2 is SQIVND (reference sequence). The CDR3 has 15 amino acids. CDR3 nucleotide sequence: TGTGCCAGTAGTATAGGGGGGCAAGTAGGCGCTGAAGCTTTCTTT. This codes for CASSIGGQVGAEAFF.

CDR3 residues: CASSQRSETVSPLHF. The CDR3 DNA follows: TGTGCCAGCAGCCAACGGTCGGAGACGGTTTCACCCCTCCACTTT. The chain joins TRBV7-6 to TRBJ1-6; D ambiguous. CDR3 size: 15 residues. The V and J ends lost 5 bases and 9 bases respectively, with 17 bases between them. In germline, CDR1 is SGHVS, CDR2 FNYEAQ.

This clone was counted ten times or more. This sequence joins TRBV5-6 and TRBJ1-2, with TRBD1 matching over 7 bases. This CDR3 is 14 amino acids long. The V gene end was trimmed by 2 bases and the J gene end by 4 bases; junction bases not matched to a gene: 5. Per the germline V gene, CDR1 is SGHDT and CDR2 is YYEEEE. This CDR3 reads CASSFGTDAYGYTF. The CDR3 DNA follows: TGTGCCAGCAGCTTCGGGACAGACGCCTATGGCTACACCTTC.

For the CDR3, the DNA is TGTGCCACCAGCAACGTTCATGGAGGCCACTTCACAGATACGCAGTATTTT. Its protein product is CATSNVHGGHFTDTQYF. The rearrangement uses TRBV15 and TRBJ2-3; the D gene is possibly TRBD2 (5 bases). V lost 4 bases to trimming and J lost 2 bases, with 19 bases between them. Germline V CDR1 and CDR2: LNHNV, YYDKDF (reference sequence). The CDR3 has 17 residues.

The chain is built from TRBV19 and TRBJ1-5; a possible D gene is TRBD1 (5 bases). The CDR3 totals 13 residues. Trimming took off 5 bases at V and 8 bases at J, with 13 bases between the two ends. Per germline, CDR1 LNHDA and CDR2 SQIVND (reference sequence). Here the CDR3 reads CASSEASREPQHF. As DNA, the CDR3 is TGTGCCAGTAGTGAAGCCTCCAGGGAGCCCCAGCATTTT.

This chain connects TRBV24-1 to TRBJ1-2; D may be TRBD1 (6 bases). This CDR3 has 15 residues. CDR1 KGHDR and CDR2 SFDVKD come from the germline V gene. Trimming removed 4 bases from V and 1 base from J, with 12 bases in between. The CDR3 region is CATSDRRGSNYGYTF. CDR3 in DNA: TGTGCCACCAGTGACCGCAGGGGAAGTAACTATGGCTACACCTTC.

This clone was counted once. The CDR3 region is CASRTGLNSPLHF. The CDR3 DNA reads TGTGCCAGCAGAACAGGGTTGAATTCACCCCTCCACTTT. The chain joins TRBV11-3 to TRBJ1-6; the D gene is possibly TRBD1 (6 bases). Between the trimmed V and J ends, which lost 6 bases and 7 bases, there was a span of 10 bases. The CDR3 length is 13 residues. Germline V gives CDR1 SGHNT, CDR2 YENEEA.

V gene TRBV27 combines with J gene TRBJ2-7; possible D gene TRBD1, 5 bases. With 7 bases removed from V and 9 bases from J, the gap between germline ends came to 19 bases. In germline, CDR1 is MNHEY, CDR2 SMNVEV (reference sequence). The CDR3 loop spans 13 amino acids. The CDR3 reads CASMGQPLSVQYF. CDR3 in DNA: TGTGCCAGCATGGGGCAGCCTCTAAGTGTGCAGTACTTC.

The chain couples TRBV19 to TRBJ1-3; 7 positions match TRBD1. CDR1 and CDR2 from the germline V gene are LNHDA and SQIVND (reference sequence). This CDR3 is 13 amino acids long. CDR3 amino acids: CGCGRGNGNTIYF. The CDR3 DNA reads TGTGGTTGTGGCAGGGGGAATGGAAACACCATATATTTT.

This clone was found once. V and J are TRBV7-9 and TRBJ1-3; D is ambiguous. Germline V gene lookup returns CDR1 SEHNR and CDR2 FQNEAQ (reference sequence). This CDR3 contains 16 residues. V gave up 0 bases and J gave up 0 bases, with 9 bases separating them. The CDR3 DNA is TGTGCCAGCAGCTTAGCGGTAGCCTTCTCTGGAAACACCATATATTTT. Protein sequence: CASSLAVAFSGNTIYF.

The CDR3 sequence: CASSFGPNGYTF. The CDR3 DNA sequence: TGTGCCAGCAGTTTTGGCCCCAATGGCTACACCTTC. J is TRBJ1-2 and V is TRBV12-3 or TRBV12-4, with unresolved D. The CDR3 runs 12 residues. The germline V and J ends were trimmed by 3 bases and 6 bases, with 8 bases remaining between them.

The chain links TRBV2 to TRBJ2-7; 11 positions match TRBD1. Germline assignment: CDR1 SNHLY and CDR2 FYNNEI. The ends lost 3 bases at V and 4 bases at J; junction bases unmatched: 5. This CDR3 is 15 amino acids long. CDR3 DNA sequence: TGTGCCAGCAGTGATGAGGACAGGGGGCGTTACGAGCAGTACTTC. It is translated as CASSDEDRGRYEQYF.

The chain couples TRBV5-4 to TRBJ1-2, with 11 nucleotides matching TRBD1. J gave up 4 bases and V 2 bases, and 4 bases lay outside the gene matches. There are 15 residues in the CDR3. Germline values: CDR1 SGHNT, CDR2 YYREEE (reference sequence). The CDR3 region is CASSFPGTGGYGYTF. In nucleotides, the CDR3 is TGTGCCAGCAGCTTTCCCGGGACAGGGGGCTATGGCTACACCTTC.

This sequence joins TRBV19 and TRBJ1-5; no clear D gene. The V and J ends lost 1 base and 11 bases respectively, with 9 bases between them. The CDR3 sequence is 12 residues long. CDR1 and CDR2 from the germline V gene are LNHDA and SQIVND (reference sequence). The DNA for the CDR3 is TGTGCCAGTAGTATAGGAGGGTTTGCCCAGCATTTT. It is translated as CASSIGGFAQHF.

The genes are TRBV9 and TRBJ2-1, with D perhaps TRBD1 (5 bases). Looked up from germline, CDR1 is SGDLS and CDR2 is YYNGEE. The CDR3 loop spans 16 amino acids. Deletions cut 0 bases from V and 1 base from J, with 11 bases between. The CDR3 is CASSVVGQGSYNEQFF. The CDR3 bases are TGTGCCAGCAGCGTAGTGGGGCAGGGTTCCTACAATGAGCAGTTCTTC.

J is TRBJ1-4 and V is TRBV7-9, with D hard to call. V dropped 5 bases and J dropped 0 bases, with 13 bases sitting between them. Germline CDR1 and CDR2: SEHNR and FQNEAQ (reference sequence). The CDR3 sequence is 16 residues long. The CDR3 sequence is CASSPDGDATNEKLFF. CDR3 nucleotide sequence: TGTGCCAGCAGCCCCGACGGAGATGCAACTAATGAAAAACTGTTTTTT.

The V call is TRBV28, the J call TRBJ1-6; D remains unclear. From germline, CDR1 is MDHEN and CDR2 SYDVKM. The CDR3 has 16 residues. V was shortened by 4 bases and J by 7 bases, with 17 bases between the two germline ends. CDR3 region: CASSSTRAGFNSPLHF. The CDR3 bases are TGTGCCAGCAGTTCCACGCGGGCGGGATTCAATTCACCCCTCCACTTT. The complete variable domain, with remaining parts taken from reference TRBV28 and TRBJ1-6, reads DVKVTQSSRYLVKRTGEKVFLECVQDMDHENMFWYRQDPGLGLRLIYFSYDVKMKEKGDIPEGYSVSREKKERFSLILESASTNQTSMYLCASSSTRAGFNSPLHFGNGTRLTVT.

The V gene is TRBV14, the J gene TRBJ2-1; no definite D call. In germline, CDR1 is SGHDN, CDR2 FVKESK. V was clipped by 4 bases and J by 4 bases, with 11 bases between them. The CDR3 totals 14 residues. In nucleotides, the CDR3 is TGTGCCAGCAGCCCCCGGGTCTCTTACAATGAGCAGTTCTTC. Protein: CASSPRVSYNEQFF.

The V gene is TRBV5-6, the J gene TRBJ2-3; the match to TRBD2 covers 11 bases. CDR3 size: 17 residues. Germline CDR1 is SGHDT and CDR2 is YYEEEE. V was pared by 4 bases and J by 2 bases, with 9 bases of the junction left unmatched. CDR3 in amino acids: CASSQYLAGGHTDTQYF. CDR3 DNA sequence: TGTGCCAGCAGCCAGTATTTAGCGGGGGGGCACACAGATACGCAGTATTTT.

The V call is TRBV24-1, the J call TRBJ2-7, with 9 nucleotides matching TRBD1. There are 16 residues in the CDR3. V shed 2 bases and J 7 bases; nucleotides not matched to a gene: 11. Germline values: CDR1 KGHDR, CDR2 SFDVKD. Here the CDR3 DNA reads TGTGCCACCAGTGATTCTCCGGGACAGGGAAGGCAGGAGCAGTACTTC. Protein sequence: CATSDSPGQGRQEQYF.

The CDR3 DNA is TGTGCCAGCAGCCGTGCTGACGGGGGGGGCACTGAAGCTTTCTTT. Translated: CASSRADGGGTEAFF. The rearrangement joins TRBV7-9 to TRBJ1-1, with D perhaps TRBD1 (5 bases). Per germline, CDR1 SEHNR and CDR2 FQNEAQ (reference sequence). CDR3 length equals 15 residues. V was clipped by 5 bases and J by 4 bases, with 17 bases between them.

The rearrangement links TRBV14 to TRBJ1-1; D unresolved. Germline-derived CDR1 and CDR2 are SGHDN and FVKESK. Between the trimmed V and J ends, which lost 4 bases and 1 base, there was a span of 19 bases. This CDR3 contains 17 residues. The DNA of the CDR3 is TGTGCCAGCAGCCGATTCACCAAGAGTTTTGAGAACACTGAAGCTTTCTTT. This translates into CASSRFTKSFENTEAFF.